This T cell receptor beta chain was recorded in a study of blood T cell repertoires in COVID-19. For the study at large: Sources were T cells, B-cell-depleted T cells, or PBMCs; the material itself was cDNA or gDNA.

Per the germline V gene, CDR1 is SQVTM and CDR2 is ANQGSEA. CDR3 length: 13 residues. With 5 bases clipped from V and 9 bases from J, the junction kept 12 bases outside the gene matches. Recovery among Cohort 3 donors was established by two negative PCRs, clearance, or symptom resolution. Original processing notes: Estimated nucleated cell counts came from reference gene primer amplification. Only in-frame clones appear in the TCRdb table, and some are missing; sequencing was by immunoSEQ multiplex PCR. The D gene and trimming were derived from the DNA, and the V and J assignments and clone size from that table. The sample holds roughly 450,000 clones, 90% seen once.

The clonotype was recovered from a man aged 18-30 years who had recovered from COVID-19. V usage is TRBV29-1 and J usage is TRBJ1-1; TRBD1 agrees at 7 bases. Sequences were obtained from PBMCs or T cells enriched from blood (not recorded which). The DNA for the CDR3 is TGCAGCGTTCAAAAAACCGGGACAGAGAAAGCTTTCTTT. Translating it yields CSVQKTGTEKAFF. The full variable domain, completed using reference TRBV29-1 and TRBJ1-1, is SAVISQKPSRDICQRGTSLTIQCQVDSQVTMMFWYRQQPGQSLTLIATANQGSEATYESGFVIDKFPISRPNLTFSTLTVSNMSPEDSSIYLCSVQKTGTEKAFFGQGTRLTVV.